This is a list of T cell receptor beta chains from one sample in a study of identical twins' blood T cells. TCRdb reprocessed the 5' RACE reads with MiXCR, giving one entry per CDR3 protein. Seen here are hundreds of thousands of distinct CDR3 sequences, roughly 28% observed once, and the top ten hold about 6%. Material: PBMCs. The receptors were sampled from a woman aged 18 to 55 in good health. Both conserved end residues are part of each CDR3. The order of the fields is D gene, V gene, clone size, J gene, CDR3 DNA, CDR3 protein. D genes are given only for firm matches. Expanded clones get a size class; other rows say once, few or many, or leave the size out.

>-|TRBV7-2|few|TRBJ1-1
TGTGCCAGCAGCCCAGGACTGCTCGAAGCTTTCTTT
CASSPGLLEAFF
>-|TRBV11-2|few|TRBJ1-2
TGTGCCAGCAGCTTAGGGATAAACTATGGCTACACCTTC
CASSLGINYGYTF
>-|TRBV5-1|few|TRBJ1-1
TGCGCCAGCAGACGAGACAGATCTGAAGCTTTCTTT
CASRRDRSEAFF
>-|TRBV7-9|-|TRBJ2-7
TGTGCCAGCAGCGATTCGAGCTCCTACGAGCAGTACTTC
CASSDSSSYEQYF
>-|TRBV5-1|few|TRBJ1-1
TGCGCCAGCAGCTTCAAATCAGCCATGAACACTGAAGCTTTCTTT
CASSFKSAMNTEAFF
>-|TRBV7-9|-|TRBJ2-1
TGTGCCAGCAGCTTTTCAGACAGAAATGAGCAGTTCTTC
CASSFSDRNEQFF
>-|TRBV12-3/TRBV12-4|many|TRBJ1-5
TGTGCCAGCATGGAACAGTACAATCAGCCCCAGCATTTT
CASMEQYNQPQHF
>-|TRBV20-1|many|TRBJ2-2
TGCAGTGCAAATAGGAATAGCAAGAGGACCGGGGAGCTGTTTTTT
CSANRNSKRTGELFF
>-|TRBV9|few|TRBJ1-3
TGTGCCAGCAGCGTACGCAGGGGCGCAGAGGACTCTGTAGGAAACACCATATATTTT
CASSVRRGAEDSVGNTIYF
>-|TRBV6-6|-|TRBJ1-3
TGTGCCAGCAGAGCTAACTCTGGAAACACCATATATTTT
CASRANSGNTIYF
>-|TRBV2|few|TRBJ2-7
TGTGCCAGCAGTGGGCCATTTCCTCCCTCCTACGAGCAGTACTTC
CASSGPFPPSYEQYF
>-|TRBV7-9|few|TRBJ1-1
TGTGCCAGCAGCTTAGCGGAGAGGGAAACTTTCTTT
CASSLAERETFF
>-|TRBV5-1|few|TRBJ2-3
TGCGCCAGCCGTGGCGGTAGCACAGATACGCAGTATTTT
CASRGGSTDTQYF
>-|TRBV27|few|TRBJ1-1
TGTGCCAGCAGTTCGAAGGGTACTGAAGCTTTCTTT
CASSSKGTEAFF
>TRBD1|TRBV11-2|few|TRBJ2-7
TGTGCCAGCAGCCCCATCGTCGGGACAGCTTTTTCCTACGAGCAGTACTTC
CASSPIVGTAFSYEQYF
>-|TRBV2|-|TRBJ2-2
TGTGCCAGCAGTGTTCGGGAAAGCACCGGGGAGCTGTTTTTT
CASSVRESTGELFF
>-|TRBV30|few|TRBJ2-3
TGTGCCTGGAGTCCCCTGGGGGGCCTGTATACGCAGTATTTT
CAWSPLGGLYTQYF
>-|TRBV28|few|TRBJ1-5
TGTGCCAGCAGTTTCCAATTAGGAGGTCAGCCCCAGCATTTT
CASSFQLGGQPQHF
>-|TRBV6-4|-|TRBJ1-2
TGTGCCAGCAGTCATGGGACCGGCGTCTATGGCTACACCTTC
CASSHGTGVYGYTF